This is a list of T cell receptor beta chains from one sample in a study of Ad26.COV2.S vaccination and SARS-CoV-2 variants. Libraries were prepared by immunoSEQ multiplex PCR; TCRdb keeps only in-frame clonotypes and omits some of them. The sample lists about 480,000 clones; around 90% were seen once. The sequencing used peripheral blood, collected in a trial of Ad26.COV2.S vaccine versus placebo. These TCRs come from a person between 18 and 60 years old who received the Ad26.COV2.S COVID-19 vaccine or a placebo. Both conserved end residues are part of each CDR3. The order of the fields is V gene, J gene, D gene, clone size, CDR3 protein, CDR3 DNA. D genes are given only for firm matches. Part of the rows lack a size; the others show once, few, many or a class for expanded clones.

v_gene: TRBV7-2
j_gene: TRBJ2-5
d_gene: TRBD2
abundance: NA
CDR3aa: CASSLVSTSGSSETQYF
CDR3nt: TGTGCCAGCAGCTTAGTTTCGACTAGCGGGAGCTCAGAGACCCAGTACTTC

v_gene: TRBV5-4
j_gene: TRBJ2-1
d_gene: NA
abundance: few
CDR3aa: CASSSTARGHNEQFF
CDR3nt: TGTGCCAGCAGCTCCACGGCGAGGGGACACAATGAGCAGTTCTTC

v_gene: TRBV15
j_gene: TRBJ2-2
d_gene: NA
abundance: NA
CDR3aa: CATSRVGRTGELFF
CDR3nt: TGTGCCACCAGCAGAGTTGGACGCACCGGGGAGCTGTTTTTT

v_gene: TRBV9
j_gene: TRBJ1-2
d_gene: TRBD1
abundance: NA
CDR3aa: CASTNTGVDGYTF
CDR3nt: TGTGCCAGCACTAATACAGGGGTAGATGGCTACACCTTC

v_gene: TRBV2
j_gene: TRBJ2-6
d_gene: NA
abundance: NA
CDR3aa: CASSELRSGANVLTF
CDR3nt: TGTGCCAGCAGTGAGTTGCGTTCTGGGGCCAACGTCCTGACTTTC

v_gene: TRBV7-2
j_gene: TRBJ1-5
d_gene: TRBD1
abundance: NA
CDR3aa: CASSTRGNQPQHF
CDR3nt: TGTGCCAGCAGCACCAGGGGGAATCAGCCCCAGCATTTT

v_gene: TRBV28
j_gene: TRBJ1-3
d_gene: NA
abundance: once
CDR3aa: CASTGHSGNTIYF
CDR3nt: TGTGCCAGCACCGGTCACTCTGGAAACACCATATATTTT

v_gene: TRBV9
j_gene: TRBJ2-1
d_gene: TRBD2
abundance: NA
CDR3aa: CASSRTSGRLGEQFF
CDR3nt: TGTGCCAGCAGCCGGACTAGCGGGAGGCTGGGCGAGCAGTTCTTC

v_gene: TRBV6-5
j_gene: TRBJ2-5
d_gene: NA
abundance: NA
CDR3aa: CASSLFSGQQETQYF
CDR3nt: TGTGCCAGCAGTCTTTTTTCCGGGCAGCAAGAGACCCAGTACTTC

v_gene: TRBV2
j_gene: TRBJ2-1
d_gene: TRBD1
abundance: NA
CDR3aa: CASRSQGARDKEQFF
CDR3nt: TGTGCCAGCAGATCTCAGGGGGCTCGGGACAAGGAGCAGTTCTTC

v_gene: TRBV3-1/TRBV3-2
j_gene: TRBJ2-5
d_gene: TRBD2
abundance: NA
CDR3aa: CASSQEGRLAGIEETQYF
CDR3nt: TGTGCCAGCAGCCAAGAGGGGAGACTAGCGGGGATCGAAGAGACCCAGTACTTC

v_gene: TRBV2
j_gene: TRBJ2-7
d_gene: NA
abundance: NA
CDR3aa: CASTEWGEQYF
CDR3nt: TGTGCCAGCACCGAGTGGGGCGAGCAGTACTTC

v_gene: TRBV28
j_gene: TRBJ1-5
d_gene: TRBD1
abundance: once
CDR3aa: CASSPPQGGIGPQHF
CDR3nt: TGTGCCAGCAGTCCACCCCAGGGGGGGATTGGTCCCCAGCATTTT

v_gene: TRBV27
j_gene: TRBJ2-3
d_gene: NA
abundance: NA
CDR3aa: CASSLSRAGTDTQYF
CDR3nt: TGTGCCAGCAGTTTATCGAGAGCCGGTACAGATACGCAGTATTTT

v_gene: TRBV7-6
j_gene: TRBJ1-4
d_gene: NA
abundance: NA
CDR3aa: CASSRGGGNEKLFF
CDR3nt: TGTGCCAGCAGCCGCGGGGGCGGGAATGAAAAACTGTTTTTT

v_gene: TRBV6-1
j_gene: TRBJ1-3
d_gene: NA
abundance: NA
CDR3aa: CASSEGDTSGNTIYF
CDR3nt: TGTGCCAGCAGTGAAGGGGATACATCTGGAAACACCATATATTTT

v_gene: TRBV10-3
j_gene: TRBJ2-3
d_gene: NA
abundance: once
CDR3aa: CAINRESTDTQYF
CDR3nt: TGTGCCATCAACAGGGAGAGCACAGATACGCAGTATTTT

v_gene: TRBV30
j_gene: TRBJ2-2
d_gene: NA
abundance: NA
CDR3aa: CAWSGGLLNTGELFF
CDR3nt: TGTGCCTGGAGTGGGGGGCTCTTGAACACCGGGGAGCTGTTTTTT

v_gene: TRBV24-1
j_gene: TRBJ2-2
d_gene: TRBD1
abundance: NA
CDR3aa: CATSDTWGQGVTGELFF
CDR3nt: TGTGCCACCAGTGATACGTGGGGACAGGGTGTAACCGGGGAGCTGTTTTTT

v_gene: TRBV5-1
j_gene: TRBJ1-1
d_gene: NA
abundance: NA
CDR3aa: CASSLNSKNTEAFF
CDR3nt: TGCGCCAGCAGCTTGAACAGCAAGAACACTGAAGCTTTCTTT

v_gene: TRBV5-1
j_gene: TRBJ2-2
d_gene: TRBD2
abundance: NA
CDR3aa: CASTPAGGLGSTGELFF
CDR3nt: TGCGCCAGCACCCCAGCGGGAGGGCTCGGGAGCACCGGGGAGCTGTTTTTT

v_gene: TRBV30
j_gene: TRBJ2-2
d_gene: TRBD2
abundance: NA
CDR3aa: CACPPPWGGNTGELFF
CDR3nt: TGTGCCTGCCCGCCCCCCTGGGGGGGGAACACCGGGGAGCTGTTTTTT

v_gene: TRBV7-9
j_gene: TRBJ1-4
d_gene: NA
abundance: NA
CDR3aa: CASSLAGGVIEEKLFF
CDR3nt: TGTGCCAGCAGCTTAGCCGGTGGGGTAATCGAGGAAAAACTGTTTTTT

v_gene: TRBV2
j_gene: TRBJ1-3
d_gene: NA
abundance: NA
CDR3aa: CASSDRGNTIYF
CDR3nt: TGTGCCAGCAGTGACAGGGGAAACACCATATATTTT

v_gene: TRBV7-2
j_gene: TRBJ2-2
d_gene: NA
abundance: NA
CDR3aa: CASSLARSRSGELFF
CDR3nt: TGTGCCAGCAGCTTAGCCCGGTCGAGATCCGGGGAGCTGTTTTTT

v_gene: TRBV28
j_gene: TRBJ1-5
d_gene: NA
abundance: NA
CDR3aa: CAVWRGDQPQHF
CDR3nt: TGTGCCGTATGGCGAGGAGATCAGCCCCAGCATTTT

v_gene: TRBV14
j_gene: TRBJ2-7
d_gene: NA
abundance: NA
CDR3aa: CASSHAGTSQQYF
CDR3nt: TGTGCCAGCAGCCACGCTGGGACGTCCCAGCAGTACTTC

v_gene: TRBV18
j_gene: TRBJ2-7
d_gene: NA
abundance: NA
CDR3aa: CASSPTGRSSYEQYF
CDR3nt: TGTGCCAGCTCACCGACGGGCAGGAGCTCCTACGAGCAGTACTTC

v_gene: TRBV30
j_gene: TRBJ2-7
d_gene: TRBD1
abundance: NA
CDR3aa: CAWSGGTAYEQYF
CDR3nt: TGTGCCTGGAGTGGGGGGACAGCCTACGAGCAGTACTTC

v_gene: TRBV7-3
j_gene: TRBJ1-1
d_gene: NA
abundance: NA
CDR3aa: CASSLKGPPPTEAFF
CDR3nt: TGTGCCAGCAGCTTAAAAGGGCCTCCACCCACTGAAGCTTTCTTT

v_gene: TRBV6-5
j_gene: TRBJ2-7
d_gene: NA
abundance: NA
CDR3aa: CASRQLYEQYF
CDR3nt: TGTGCCAGCAGGCAACTCTACGAGCAGTACTTC

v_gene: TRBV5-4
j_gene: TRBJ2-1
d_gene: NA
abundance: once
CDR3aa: CASSASLAVGYNEQFF
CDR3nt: TGTGCCAGCAGCGCTTCACTAGCTGTCGGTTACAATGAGCAGTTCTTC

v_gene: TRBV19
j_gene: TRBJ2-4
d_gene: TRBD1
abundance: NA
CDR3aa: CASSKETGANIQYF
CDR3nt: TGTGCCAGTAGTAAAGAGACAGGGGCGAACATTCAGTACTTC

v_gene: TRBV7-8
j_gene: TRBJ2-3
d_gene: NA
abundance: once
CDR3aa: CASSLVRSRGTDTQYF
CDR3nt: TGTGCCAGCAGCTTAGTCCGGAGCAGGGGCACAGATACGCAGTATTTT

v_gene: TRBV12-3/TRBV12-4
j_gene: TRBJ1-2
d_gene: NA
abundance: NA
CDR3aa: CASRLTGDYGYTF
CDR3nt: TGTGCCAGCAGACTGACAGGAGACTATGGCTACACCTTC

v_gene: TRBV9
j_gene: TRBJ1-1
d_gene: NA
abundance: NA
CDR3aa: CASSVKLFTEAFF
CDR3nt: TGTGCCAGCAGCGTAAAGCTTTTCACTGAAGCTTTCTTT

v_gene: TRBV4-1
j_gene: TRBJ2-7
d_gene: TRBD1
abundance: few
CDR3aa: CASSQAGTGFYEQYF
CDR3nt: TGCGCCAGCAGCCAAGCCGGGACAGGGTTCTACGAGCAGTACTTC

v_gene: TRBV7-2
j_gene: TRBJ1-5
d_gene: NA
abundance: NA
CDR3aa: CASSPGGVVGNQPQHF
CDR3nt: TGTGCCAGCAGCCCCGGGGGGGTAGTAGGCAATCAGCCCCAGCATTTT

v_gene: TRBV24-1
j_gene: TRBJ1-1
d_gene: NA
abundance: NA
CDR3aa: CATSDQDPRSEAFF
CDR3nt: TGTGCCACCAGTGACCAAGACCCACGCTCTGAAGCTTTCTTT

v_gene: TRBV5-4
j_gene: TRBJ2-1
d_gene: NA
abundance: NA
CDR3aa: CASRLWPYNEQFF
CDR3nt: TGTGCCAGCAGACTCTGGCCCTACAATGAGCAGTTCTTC

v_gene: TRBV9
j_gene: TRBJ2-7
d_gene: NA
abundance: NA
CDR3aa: CASSTSGQLSEQYF
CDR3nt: NA

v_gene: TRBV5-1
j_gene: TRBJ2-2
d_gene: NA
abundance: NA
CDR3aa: CASSLPDTGELFF
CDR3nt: TGCGCCAGCAGCTTGCCCGACACCGGGGAGCTGTTTTTT

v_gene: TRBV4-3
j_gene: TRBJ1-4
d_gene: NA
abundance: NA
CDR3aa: CASSQVPGANEKLFF
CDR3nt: TGCGCCAGCAGCCAAGTACCCGGGGCTAATGAAAAACTGTTTTTT

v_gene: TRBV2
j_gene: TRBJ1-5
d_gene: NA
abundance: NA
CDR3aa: CASSEWGADSQPQHF
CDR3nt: TGTGCCAGCAGTGAATGGGGGGCTGACAGCCAGCCCCAGCATTTT

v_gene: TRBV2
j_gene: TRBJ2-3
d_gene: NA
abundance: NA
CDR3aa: CASSELAYPSTGTQYF
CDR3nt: TGTGCCAGCAGTGAACTCGCGTATCCCTCCACGGGTACGCAGTATTTT

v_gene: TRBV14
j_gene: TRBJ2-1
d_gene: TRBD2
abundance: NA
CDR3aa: CASSQDPPSGGSSYNEQFF
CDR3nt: TGTGCCAGCAGCCAAGACCCCCCTAGCGGGGGGAGCTCCTACAATGAGCAGTTCTTC

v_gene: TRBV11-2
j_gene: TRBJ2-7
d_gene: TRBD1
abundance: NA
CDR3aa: CASSRMGQIYEQYF
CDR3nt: TGTGCCAGCAGCCGCATGGGACAGATCTACGAGCAGTACTTC

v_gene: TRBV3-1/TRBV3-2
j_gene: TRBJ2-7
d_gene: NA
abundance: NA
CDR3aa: CASSQTDSGFYF
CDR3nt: TGTGCCAGCAGCCAAACGGACTCCGGTTTTTACTTC

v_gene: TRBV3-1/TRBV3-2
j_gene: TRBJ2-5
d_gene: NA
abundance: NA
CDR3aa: CASSPAGWKTQYF
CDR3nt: TGTGCCAGCAGCCCCGCGGGGTGGAAGACCCAGTACTTC

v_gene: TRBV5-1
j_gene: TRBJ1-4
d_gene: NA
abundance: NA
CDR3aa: CASSLSNTATNEKLFF
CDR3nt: TGCGCCAGCAGCTTGTCCAATACCGCAACTAATGAAAAACTGTTTTTT

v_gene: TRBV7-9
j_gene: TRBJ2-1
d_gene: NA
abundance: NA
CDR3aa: CASSLETSHNEQFF
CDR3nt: TGTGCCAGCAGCTTAGAGACTAGTCACAATGAGCAGTTCTTC

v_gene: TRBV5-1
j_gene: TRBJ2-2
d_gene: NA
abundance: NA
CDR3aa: CASAFETGELFF
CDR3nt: TGCGCCAGCGCCTTTGAAACCGGGGAGCTGTTTTTT

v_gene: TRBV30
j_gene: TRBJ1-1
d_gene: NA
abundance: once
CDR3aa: CAWRGDPNTEAFF
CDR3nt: TGTGCCTGGAGGGGGGACCCGAACACTGAAGCTTTCTTT

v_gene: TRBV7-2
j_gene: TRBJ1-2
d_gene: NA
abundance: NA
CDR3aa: CASKATGFGYTF
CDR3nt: TGTGCCAGCAAGGCTACAGGGTTTGGCTACACCTTC

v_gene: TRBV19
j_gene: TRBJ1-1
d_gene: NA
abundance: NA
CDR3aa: CASRAEAMNTEAFF
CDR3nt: TGTGCCAGTAGGGCAGAAGCAATGAACACTGAAGCTTTCTTT

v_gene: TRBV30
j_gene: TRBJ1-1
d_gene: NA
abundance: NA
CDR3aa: CAWTTGREAFF
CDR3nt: TGTGCCTGGACCACAGGCCGTGAAGCTTTCTTT

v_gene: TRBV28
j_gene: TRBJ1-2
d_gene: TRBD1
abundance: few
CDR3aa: CASNPGTVNYGYTF
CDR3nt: TGTGCCAGCAACCCCGGGACAGTAAACTATGGCTACACCTTC

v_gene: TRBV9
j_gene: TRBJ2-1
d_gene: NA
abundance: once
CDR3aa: CASSVGPKVENEQFF
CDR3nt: TGTGCCAGCAGCGTAGGTCCCAAGGTAGAGAATGAGCAGTTCTTC

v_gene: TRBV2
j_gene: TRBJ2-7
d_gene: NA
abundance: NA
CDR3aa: CASSTVGESGGDEQYF
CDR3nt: TGTGCCAGCAGTACGGTAGGGGAGTCAGGCGGGGACGAGCAGTACTTC

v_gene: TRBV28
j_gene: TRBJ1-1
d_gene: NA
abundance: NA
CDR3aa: CASSGAGPRATEAFF
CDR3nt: TGTGCCAGCAGTGGAGCGGGACCGAGGGCCACTGAAGCTTTCTTT